This passage covers 20 T cell receptor beta chains from one sample sequenced in a study of breast tumors, draining lymph nodes, adjacent tissues. Axillary draining lymph nodes of breast cancer patients supplied the node samples. TCRdb analysed the multiplex PCR reads with MiXCR anew, one entry per CDR3 protein. The table has around 230,000 distinct CDR3 sequences, roughly 32% seen once. The source material was axillary lymph node tissue. The source of these receptors is a female donor with breast cancer. Some clones in this sample may be carry-over from other donors' samples.

For this clonotype: This clone may be a read error of a much larger clone one base away. The V call is TRBV20-1, the J call TRBJ2-2, with TRBD1 matching 10 bases. V lost 2 bases, J lost 5 bases, and 8 bases stayed unmatched. CDR3 length equals 16 residues. Germline CDR1 and CDR2: DFQATT and SNEGSKA (reference sequence). For the CDR3, the DNA is TGCAGTGCTAGATACTGGGACAGGGGATCAACCGGGGAGCTGTTTTTT. Residues: CSARYWDRGSTGELFF.

The gene calls are TRBV29-1 and TRBJ2-7; 8 nucleotides match TRBD1. This CDR3 has 15 residues. Germline V gene data show CDR1 as SQVTM and CDR2 as ANQGSEA. J gave up 3 bases and V 4 bases, and 11 bases lay outside the gene matches. This chain's CDR3 is CSVGVWAGGGYEQYF. In DNA, the CDR3 is TGCAGCGTTGGTGTGTGGGCAGGGGGCGGCTACGAGCAGTACTTC.

This clonotype was detected many times. The chain carries TRBV7-2 and TRBJ1-3; the D is unclear. The CDR3 spans 11 residues. CDR1 is SGHTA, CDR2 FQGNSA, per germline. V shed 3 bases and J shed 7 bases, with 4 bases lying between them. CDR3 DNA: TGTGCCAGCAGCTTTCTCAACACCATATATTTT. It specifies CASSFLNTIYF.

Regarding this clonotype: A clone one base away is much larger, so this may be a read error. The chain combines TRBV5-6 with TRBJ1-2; no reliable D call. The CDR3 extends over 13 amino acids. Germline values: CDR1 SGHDT, CDR2 YYEEEE. Here the CDR3 DNA reads TGTGCCAGCAGCTTAAGGAGGGCTTATGGCCACACCTTC. It is translated as CASSLRRAYGHTF.

The rearrangement links TRBV28 to TRBJ2-3; TRBD2 might be the D (6 bases). The length of the CDR3 is 15 residues. Germline V gene data show CDR1 as MDHEN and CDR2 as SYDVKM. The ends were cut back, 4 bases at V and 2 bases at J, with 13 bases in the middle. For the CDR3, the DNA is TGTGCCAGCAGTTCAACCGGGGGACCCACAGATACGCAGTATTTT. Residues: CASSSTGGPTDTQYF.

This clonotype came up many times. The genes are TRBV6-4 and TRBJ2-3, with D unclear. Trimming took 4 bases from V and 5 from J, leaving 10 bases between them. The germline V gene has CDR1 MRHNA and CDR2 SNTAGT. The CDR3 runs to 13 residues. The CDR3 loop reads CASSAQRGDTQYF. CDR3 nucleotide sequence: TGTGCCAGCAGTGCCCAGCGCGGAGATACGCAGTATTTT.

This clonotype was observed many times. The V call is TRBV30, the J call TRBJ2-2; D unresolved. The CDR3 has 13 amino acids. Trimming removed 4 bases at V and 5 bases at J, with 11 bases between. Germline CDR1 GTSNPN, CDR2 SVGIG (reference sequence). As DNA, the CDR3 is TGTGCCTGGACGGGCGTGTGGACCGGGGAGCTGTTTTTT. Protein sequence: CAWTGVWTGELFF. The complete variable domain, with remaining parts taken from reference TRBV30 and TRBJ2-2, reads SQTIHQWPATLVQPVGSPLSLECTVEGTSNPNLYWYRQAAGRGLQLLFYSVGIGQISSEVPQNLSASRPQDRQFILSSKKLLLSDSGFYLCAWTGVWTGELFFGEGSRLTVL.

The table lists this clonotype with many counts. This chain connects TRBV28 to TRBJ2-1; D unclear. CDR3 length: 13 amino acids. Germline V gene data show CDR1 as MDHEN and CDR2 as SYDVKM. Deletions cut 8 bases from V and 10 bases from J, with 18 bases between. CDR3 residues: CASQVPHLREQFF. The CDR3 DNA follows: TGTGCCAGCCAAGTGCCCCACCTTAGGGAGCAGTTCTTC.

Turning to this clonotype: A much larger clone lies a single base off, so this may be a read error. The rearrangement uses TRBV5-6 and TRBJ2-3; maybe TRBD2 (6 bases). This CDR3 comprises 17 residues. Germline V gene sequence: CDR1 SGHDT, CDR2 YYEEEE. V gave up 0 bases and J gave up 0 bases, with 14 bases separating them. For the CDR3, the DNA is TGTGCCAGCAGCTTGGAAAGAACGCGGGGAAGCACAGATACGCAGTATTTT. Residues: CASSLERTRGSTDTQYF.

The sample holds one count of this clonotype. The rearrangement uses TRBV2 and TRBJ1-6, with TRBD1 matching 7 bases. The CDR3 loop spans 12 amino acids. V lost 7 bases and J lost 10; bases outside the gene matches: 4. Per germline, CDR1 SNHLY and CDR2 FYNNEI. DNA for the CDR3: TGTGCCAGCACACAGGGGTCATCACCCCTCCACTTT. Protein product: CASTQGSSPLHF.

This clonotype has at least ten counts. V gene TRBV7-2 combines with J gene TRBJ2-3, with D unclear. This CDR3 has 12 amino acids. Germline V gene data show CDR1 as SGHTA and CDR2 as FQGNSA. V lost 1 base to trimming and J lost 7 bases, with 6 bases between them. Here the CDR3 reads CASSLVTNTQYF. CDR3 DNA sequence: TGTGCCAGCAGCTTAGTTACAAATACGCAGTATTTT.

This clonotype was counted at least ten times. The genes are TRBV27 and TRBJ1-6, with 10 bases aligning to TRBD1. Trimming took 5 bases from V and 9 from J; bases not matched to a gene: 4. Germline V gives CDR1 MNHEY, CDR2 SMNVEV (reference sequence). This CDR3 has 14 amino acids. The DNA of the CDR3 is TGTGCCAGCAGTCCGGGACAGGGGAGTTCACCCCTCCACTTT. It yields the protein CASSPGQGSSPLHF.

The table lists this clonotype with many counts. The rearrangement links TRBV30 to TRBJ2-1; a possible D gene is TRBD2 (5 bases). Germline CDR1 reads GTSNPN; CDR2 reads SVGIG (reference sequence). The CDR3 runs to 13 residues. V lost 3 bases to trimming and J lost 7 bases, with 13 bases between them. CDR3 sequence: CAWRLERINEQFF. In DNA, the CDR3 is TGTGCCTGGAGACTAGAACGGATAAATGAGCAGTTCTTC.

This clonotype was counted ten times or more. The CDR3 spells CASSSGQLTTQYF. The CDR3 nucleotides are TGTGCCAGCAGCTCAGGGCAACTAACTACGCAGTATTTT. J is TRBJ2-3 and V is TRBV3-1, with a tentative D call TRBD1 (5 bases). The CDR3 spans 13 residues. V lost 5 bases to trimming and J lost 8 bases, with 14 bases between them. Germline-derived CDR1 and CDR2 are LGHDT and YNNKEL (reference sequence).

This clonotype was observed a handful of times. Just one base apart from a much larger clone, this may be a read error. Here the CDR3 omits its conserved ending phenylalanine or tryptophan, so a read error is the likely source. V and J are TRBV7-6 and TRBJ2-7; TRBD1 aligns across 10 bases. This CDR3 spans 14 amino acids. Germline values: CDR1 SGHVS, CDR2 FNYEAQ. The junction had 3 bases not matched to a gene; V was cut back by 1 base and J by 6 bases. The CDR3 reads CASSLEGQGSEQYL. The CDR3, as DNA: TGTGCCAGCAGCTTAGAGGGACAGGGGAGCGAGCAGTACCTC.

Turning to this clonotype: Possible read error: a much larger clone is one base away. The chain carries TRBV20-1 and TRBJ2-7, with TRBD2 matching 9 bases. CDR3 size: 16 residues. Germline CDR1 reads DFQATT; CDR2 reads SNEGSKA (reference sequence). V lost 0 bases, J lost 5 bases, and 11 bases stayed unmatched. CDR3 region: CSARDATSGPGNEQYF. DNA of the CDR3: TGCAGTGCTAGAGATGCGACTAGCGGCCCGGGGAACGAGCAGTACTTC.

This clonotype has only a few counts. In DNA form, the CDR3 reads TGTGCCAGCAGTGAAGTAAGGGGGTATGCATCTGAAGCTTTCTTT. Translating gives CASSEVRGYASEAFF. The J gene is TRBJ1-1, the V gene TRBV25-1, with D possibly TRBD1 on 6 matching bases. This CDR3 contains 15 residues. Germline V gene lookup returns CDR1 MGHDK and CDR2 SYGVNS. Trimming removed 2 bases from V and 6 bases from J, with 16 bases in between. Full variable domain (missing parts from reference TRBV25-1 and TRBJ1-1): EADIYQTPRYLVIGTGKKITLECSQTMGHDKMYWYQQDPGMELHLIHYSYGVNSTEKGDLSSESTVSRIRTEHFPLTLESARPSHTSQYLCASSEVRGYASEAFFGQGTRLTVV.

Ten or more counts support this clonotype. This rearrangement joins TRBV6-1 to TRBJ2-1; possibly TRBD1 for D (6 bases). V dropped 6 bases and J dropped 9 bases, with 15 bases sitting between them. This CDR3 is 13 amino acids long. The V gene's germline CDR1 is MNHNS and CDR2 SASEGT. CDR3 residues: CASSLQGVAEQFF. The DNA of the CDR3 is TGTGCCAGCAGCTTACAGGGAGTTGCTGAGCAGTTCTTC.

This clonotype was seen repeatedly, ten times or more. The chain employs TRBV24-1 and TRBJ2-1; 8 positions match TRBD2. V lost 4 bases and J lost 1; bases outside the gene matches: 5. The CDR3 has 16 amino acids. Germline CDR1 KGHDR, CDR2 SFDVKD. The CDR3 here is CATSDPGGGSYNEQFF. CDR3 coding DNA: TGTGCCACCAGTGACCCCGGGGGGGGATCCTACAATGAGCAGTTCTTC.

The chain links TRBV2 to TRBJ2-3, with 12 bases aligning to TRBD1. Trimming removed 8 bases from V and 5 bases from J; junction bases left unmatched: 8. The germline CDR1 and CDR2 sequences are SNHLY and FYNNEI. The CDR3 is made up of 15 amino acids. The CDR3 is CASGGDRGRGDTQYF. The DNA of the CDR3 is TGTGCCAGCGGGGGGGACAGGGGGCGCGGAGATACGCAGTATTTT. Supplemented by reference TRBV2 and TRBJ2-3, the full variable domain reads EPEVTQTPSHQVTQMGQEVILRCVPISNHLYFYWYRQILGQKVEFLVSFYNNEISEKSEIFDDQFSVERPDGSNFTLKIRSTKLEDSAMYFCASGGDRGRGDTQYFGPGTRLTVL.